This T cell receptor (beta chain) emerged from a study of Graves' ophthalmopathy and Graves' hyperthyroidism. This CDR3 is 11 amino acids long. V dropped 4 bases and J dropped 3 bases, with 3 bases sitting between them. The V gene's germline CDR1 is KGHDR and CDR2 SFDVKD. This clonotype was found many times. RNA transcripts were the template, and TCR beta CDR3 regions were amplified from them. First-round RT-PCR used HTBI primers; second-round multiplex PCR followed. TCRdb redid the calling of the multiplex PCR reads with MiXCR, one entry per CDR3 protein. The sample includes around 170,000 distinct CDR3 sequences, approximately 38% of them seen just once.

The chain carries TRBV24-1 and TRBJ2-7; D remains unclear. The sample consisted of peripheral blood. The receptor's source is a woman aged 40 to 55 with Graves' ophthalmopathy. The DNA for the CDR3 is TGTGCCACCAGTGAAAACTACGAGCAGTACTTC. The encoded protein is CATSENYEQYF.